These T cell receptor beta chains were read from a single sample in a study of blood T cell repertoires in COVID-19. Generated by immunoSEQ multiplex PCR, the TCRdb table keeps only in-frame clones and is missing some. The sample carries under 60,000 clones, roughly 80% recorded once. The specimen sequenced was peripheral blood. These receptors were taken from a man in his forties with acute or convalescent COVID-19. The CDR3 runs from the conserved cysteine through the conserved F or W. Fields, in order: clone size, V gene, J gene, D gene, CDR3 protein, CDR3 DNA. The D gene is left open where the match is weak. The size of a clone is reported for some rows only, either as once, few or many, or as a class for expanded clones.

NA	TRBV24-1	TRBJ2-2	TRBD2	CATRRLAGIANTGELFF	TGTGCCACCAGAAGACTAGCGGGGATAGCGAACACCGGGGAGCTGTTTTTT
NA	TRBV27	TRBJ1-2	NA	CASSFFGSDHQYGYTF	TGTGCCAGCAGTTTTTTTGGCAGCGACCACCAATATGGCTACACCTTC
NA	TRBV3-1/TRBV3-2	TRBJ1-2	NA	CASSQDLAGEYGYTF	TGTGCCAGCAGCCAAGATCTGGCAGGGGAATATGGCTACACCTTC
NA	TRBV5-1	TRBJ2-2	NA	CASSLGIADTGELFF	TGCGCCAGCAGCTTGGGCATCGCAGACACCGGGGAGCTGTTTTTT
few	TRBV5-1	TRBJ1-1	NA	CASSGTQVNTEAFF	TGCGCCAGCAGCGGGACACAGGTGAACACTGAAGCTTTCTTT
NA	TRBV27	TRBJ2-3	TRBD2	CASSLSKAGGTDTQYF	TGTGCCAGCAGTTTATCGAAGGCGGGGGGGACAGATACGCAGTATTTT
NA	TRBV19	TRBJ1-5	TRBD1	CASSGTGTGGFSPQHF	TGTGCCAGTAGTGGAACCGGGACAGGGGGCTTCAGTCCCCAGCATTTT
NA	TRBV24-1	TRBJ1-5	NA	CALRGGSNQPQHF	TGTGCCCTTAGGGGCGGTAGCAATCAGCCCCAGCATTTT
once	TRBV6-5	TRBJ1-2	TRBD1	CASSYSRTGGHYGYTF	TGTGCCAGCAGTTACTCAAGGACAGGCGGCCACTATGGCTACACCTTC
few	TRBV7-2	TRBJ2-3	TRBD2	CASRTGLAATDTQYF	TGTGCCAGCAGGACTGGACTAGCGGCCACAGATACGCAGTATTTT
NA	TRBV6-1	TRBJ1-3	NA	CASSESYTIYF	TGTGCCAGCAGTGAATCGTACACCATATATTTT
NA	TRBV10-3	TRBJ1-3	NA	CAISERESSGNTIYF	TGTGCCATCAGTGAGAGAGAGAGCTCTGGAAACACCATATATTTT
NA	TRBV23-1	TRBJ2-6	TRBD1	CASSQIGTDGANVLTF	TGCGCCAGCAGTCAAATCGGGACAGACGGGGCCAACGTCCTGACTTTC
NA	TRBV5-1	TRBJ2-7	NA	CASSLTTSYEQYF	TGCGCCAGCAGCTTAACTACCTCCTACGAGCAGTACTTC
NA	TRBV2	TRBJ1-1	NA	CASSVRPGRTEAFF	TGTGCCAGCAGTGTAAGACCCGGGAGGACTGAAGCTTTCTTT
NA	TRBV5-1	TRBJ2-7	TRBD2	CASSPTSGGAKEQYF	TGCGCCAGCAGCCCAACTAGCGGGGGGGCTAAGGAGCAGTACTTC
NA	TRBV3-1/TRBV3-2	TRBJ1-6	NA	CASSQGRFSPLHF	TGTGCCAGCAGCCAAGGGAGGTTTTCACCCCTCCACTTT
NA	TRBV5-1	TRBJ2-2	TRBD1	CASSRRPGGLTNPINTGELFF	TGCGCCAGCAGCCGCCGCCCAGGGGGTTTGACAAACCCCATTAACACCGGGGAGCTGTTTTTT
once	TRBV9	TRBJ1-5	NA	CASSVGETGQPQHF	TGTGCCAGCAGCGTAGGAGAGACAGGTCAGCCCCAGCATTTT
NA	TRBV5-1	TRBJ2-2	TRBD1	CASSWQSGTGYTGELFF	TGCGCCAGCAGCTGGCAATCAGGGACAGGGTACACCGGGGAGCTGTTTTTT
NA	TRBV6-1	TRBJ1-3	NA	CASSEGPIARSGNTIYF	TGTGCCAGCAGTGAAGGCCCCATAGCCCGCTCTGGAAACACCATATATTTT
NA	TRBV5-1	TRBJ2-7	NA	CASSLDRAYEQYF	TGCGCCAGCAGCTTGGACAGGGCCTACGAGCAGTACTTC
few	TRBV5-1	TRBJ2-5	TRBD1	CASSLAGTGEETQYF	TGCGCCAGCAGCTTGGCCGGGACAGGGGAGGAGACCCAGTACTTC
NA	TRBV9	TRBJ1-5	TRBD1	CASSEGTGFQPQHF	TGTGCCAGCAGCGAGGGGACAGGGTTTCAGCCCCAGCATTTT
NA	TRBV2	TRBJ2-5	TRBD1	CASSAEGAARYF	TGTGCCAGCAGTGCTGAGGGGGCCGCCCGGTACTTC
few	TRBV24-1	TRBJ2-7	NA	CATSDPTQAYEQYF	TGTGCCACCAGTGATCCAACGCAGGCCTACGAGCAGTACTTC
NA	TRBV11-2	TRBJ2-3	NA	CASSLKQGPPTDTQYF	TGTGCCAGCAGCTTAAAACAGGGTCCCCCCACAGATACGCAGTATTTT
medium-sized	TRBV9	TRBJ1-2	TRBD1	CASSVEGQGGGYTF	TGTGCCAGCAGCGTAGAGGGACAGGGTGGTGGCTACACCTTC
NA	TRBV5-1	TRBJ2-7	NA	CASSLSGTLDSYEQYF	TGCGCCAGCAGCTTGTCCGGGACACTGGACTCCTACGAGCAGTACTTC
NA	TRBV18	TRBJ1-1	TRBD1	CASSLDKIDRAEAFF	TGTGCCAGCTCACTAGACAAAATAGACAGGGCTGAAGCTTTCTTT
NA	TRBV6-5	TRBJ2-3	NA	CAGRGDKGNTQYF	TGTGCCGGGAGGGGGGATAAGGGGAATACGCAGTATTTT
once	TRBV5-8	TRBJ1-4	TRBD1	CASSSRDREKLFF	TGTGCCAGCAGCTCGAGGGACAGGGAAAAACTGTTTTTT
NA	TRBV6-5	TRBJ1-6	NA	CASRMDTNNSPLHF	TGTGCCAGCAGGATGGACACGAATAATTCACCCCTCCACTTT
NA	TRBV3-1/TRBV3-2	TRBJ1-1	NA	CASSQAREAFF	TGTGCCAGCAGCCAAGCCAGGGAAGCTTTCTTT
NA	TRBV4-3	TRBJ1-3	NA	CASSQEGKRGNTIYF	TGCGCCAGCAGCCAAGAGGGAAAGCGGGGAAACACCATATATTTT
NA	TRBV29-1	TRBJ2-1	NA	CSVGAGNYNEQFF	TGCAGCGTTGGGGCGGGAAACTACAATGAGCAGTTCTTC
NA	TRBV11-2	TRBJ2-1	NA	CASSLAIQYNEQFF	TGTGCCAGCAGCTTAGCTATACAGTACAATGAGCAGTTCTTC
NA	TRBV12-3/TRBV12-4	TRBJ2-4	TRBD1	CASNRGQGNIQYF	TGTGCCAGCAATCGCGGACAGGGGAACATTCAGTACTTC
NA	TRBV10-3	TRBJ1-4	NA	CAISAGVWEKLFF	TGTGCCATCAGTGCGGGGGTTTGGGAAAAACTGTTTTTT
NA	TRBV12-3/TRBV12-4	TRBJ2-3	TRBD2	CASKNSGGPGKYF	TGTGCCAGCAAAAACAGCGGGGGGCCCGGGAAGTATTTT
few	TRBV19	TRBJ2-7	NA	CASSRGTYEQYF	TGTGCCAGTAGTAGAGGAACCTACGAGCAGTACTTC
once	TRBV7-2	TRBJ2-7	TRBD1	CASSLAYNRGDGEQYF	TGTGCCAGCAGCTTAGCGTATAACAGGGGGGATGGCGAGCAGTACTTC
NA	TRBV7-2	TRBJ2-7	TRBD1	CASSLGGTVYEQYF	TGTGCCAGCAGCTTAGGTGGGACAGTCTACGAGCAGTACTTC
NA	TRBV12-3/TRBV12-4	TRBJ1-1	NA	CASRRLHGTEAFF	TGTGCCAGCAGGAGACTCCACGGGACTGAAGCTTTCTTT
NA	TRBV5-1	TRBJ2-5	NA	CASSLVSPQETQYF	TGCGCCAGCAGCTTGGTTAGTCCTCAAGAGACCCAGTACTTC
once	TRBV5-6	TRBJ2-5	NA	CASSLPGGIFKTQYF	TGTGCCAGCAGCTTGCCAGGAGGAATTTTCAAGACCCAGTACTTC